The clone carrying this TCR beta chain was seen many times. What it recognizes is unknown. This CDR3 has 11 amino acids. Germline V gene lookup returns CDR1 MNHNY and CDR2 SVGAGI (reference sequence). TCRdb re-called the multiplex PCR reads through MiXCR, storing one row per CDR3 protein. The table shows roughly 120,000 distinct CDR3 sequences, with 20% occurring only once. The data derive from a study of breast tumors, draining lymph nodes, adjacent tissues. Overall study results and limits: Tumor repertoires ranked between lymph nodes and nontumor tissue in diversity, with V and J gene preferences. Luminal-like breast cancer showed significantly higher tumor–nontumor repertoire similarity than basal-like.

Samples came from axillary lymph nodes draining the breast cancer. The clonotype comes from a female donor with breast cancer. Some clones in this sample may be carry-over from other donors' samples. Material: axillary lymph node tissue. This chain links TRBV6-6 with TRBJ2-1, with 7 bases lining up with TRBD2. The DNA for the CDR3 is TGTGCGGGGGGGTGGGGCCATGAGCAGTTCTTC. This codes for CAGGWGHEQFF.